This T cell receptor (beta chain) originates from a study of blood T cells in healthy people across ages. A second PCR, run for about 7 to 11 cycles, used a sample-barcoded 5' primer plus a J-beta primer mix. TCRdb independently ran MiXCR on the 5' RACE reads; one entry per CDR3 protein. The sample lists about 1.1 million distinct CDR3 sequences; 35% to 40% were seen once. As to this clonotype: One end of the junction is discordant with germline, which a read error may explain.

The sample comprised blood. The clonotype comes from a man younger than 35 in good health.

Here the CDR3 reads CASSHQTGQGYSGANALTF. The CDR3 region has the DNA TGTGCCAGCAGCCACCAGACGGGACAGGGTTACTCTGGGGCCAACGCCCTGACTTTC. This chain links TRBV7-8 with TRBJ2-6; 9 bases match TRBD1. There are 19 residues in the CDR3. CDR1 and CDR2 (germline): SGHVS, FQNEAQ. Full variable domain (outside the CDR3, taken from reference TRBV7-8 and TRBJ2-6): GAGVSQSPRYKVAKRGQDVALRCDPISGHVSLFWYQQALGQGPEFLTYFQNEAQLDKSGLPSDRFFAERPEGSVSTLKIQRTQQEDSAVYLCASSHQTGQGYSGANALTFGAGSRLTVL.